These 10 T cell receptor beta chains share one sample of origin, sequenced in a study of T cell responses to AZD1222 COVID-19 vaccine. Measured with immunoSEQ multiplex PCR; TCRdb has only the in-frame clones, and not every one. The sample yields 200,000 to 300,000 clones, more than 85% seen once. Sequences were derived from peripheral blood, sampled on day 0 of AZD1222 vaccination. The receptors stem from an adult in good health.

The chain has TRBV5-5 and TRBJ1-5, with D perhaps TRBD1 (6 bases). This CDR3 contains 14 residues. Trimming shortened V by 4 bases and J by 5 bases, and 13 bases separated the two germline ends. Germline V gene data show CDR1 as SGHKS and CDR2 as YYEKEE (reference sequence). The CDR3 DNA reads as TGTGCCAGCAGCCCCGGGACACAAGATCAGCCCCAGCATTTT. Translated: CASSPGTQDQPQHF.

V is TRBV7-2 and J is TRBJ2-3; perhaps TRBD2 as D (6 bases). This CDR3 is 15 amino acids long. Trimming took 5 bases from V and 4 from J, leaving 16 bases between them. CDR1 SGHTA and CDR2 FQGNSA come from the germline V gene. In DNA, the CDR3 is TGTGCCAGCAGCACGGGACTGTCGGAGGCAGATACGCAGTATTTT. The encoded protein is CASSTGLSEADTQYF.

This chain uses TRBV15 with TRBJ2-2; 8 nucleotides line up with TRBD1. The length of the CDR3 is 17 residues. V lost 3 bases, J lost 3 bases, and 9 bases stayed unmatched. Germline CDR1 and CDR2: LNHNV and YYDKDF (reference sequence). In nucleotides, the CDR3 is TGTGCCACCAGCAGTTTTGGACAGGGCGGATACACCGGGGAGCTGTTTTTT. It codes for CATSSFGQGGYTGELFF.

The J gene is TRBJ1-2, the V gene TRBV28, with D unclear. The ends were cut back, 5 bases at V and 4 bases at J, with 17 bases in the middle. CDR3 size: 15 residues. The germline V gene encodes CDR1 MDHEN and CDR2 SYDVKM. The CDR3 DNA reads TGTGCCAGCAGTGGCAGAACCGAAGGGTCCTATGGCTACACCTTC. This sequence encodes CASSGRTEGSYGYTF.

The gene calls are TRBV18 and TRBJ2-7, with D perhaps matching TRBD1 or TRBD2 (5 bases each). V lost 3 bases and J lost 2, with 17 bases in between. CDR3 length: 16 amino acids. Germline values: CDR1 KGHSH, CDR2 LQKENI. In nucleotides, the CDR3 is TGTGCCAGCTCACCCCTAGAGAGGGGAAATACCTACGAGCAGTACTTC. Protein product: CASSPLERGNTYEQYF.

The chain links TRBV6-5 to TRBJ2-1, with TRBD2 identical over 8 bases. V was pared by 7 bases and J by 8 bases, with 10 bases of the junction left unmatched. This CDR3 is 14 amino acids long. Germline V gene data show CDR1 as MNHEY and CDR2 as SVGAGI. The CDR3 loop reads CASTPGGGRHEQFF. The CDR3 DNA reads as TGTGCCAGCACCCCTGGCGGGGGGCGTCATGAGCAGTTCTTC.

J is TRBJ1-4 and V is TRBV16; D perhaps matches TRBD1 (6 bases). The V gene's germline CDR1 is KGHSY and CDR2 FQNENV. Trimming took 4 bases from V and 4 from J, leaving 13 bases between them. This CDR3 comprises 15 residues. The CDR3 bases are TGTGCCAGCAGCCGCCGGGGGGCAGGTAATGAAAAACTGTTTTTT. Translated, it gives CASSRRGAGNEKLFF.

The chain couples TRBV6-5 to TRBJ1-2; TRBD1 matches 7 bases. V was clipped by 7 bases and J by 3 bases; unmatched bases: 8. The germline V gene encodes CDR1 MNHEY and CDR2 SVGAGI. The CDR3 sequence is 14 residues long. CDR3 in DNA: TGTGCCAGCACCCGAGACAGGGTTGACTATGGCTACACCTTC. Protein sequence: CASTRDRVDYGYTF.

The chain has TRBV30 and TRBJ1-4, with D possibly matching TRBD1 (6 bases). The CDR3 sequence is 14 residues long. The germline gives CDR1 GTSNPN, CDR2 SVGIG (reference sequence). Trimming took off 3 bases at V and 8 bases at J, with 16 bases between the two ends. CDR3 region: CAWRVAGAGEKLFF. The DNA for the CDR3 is TGTGCCTGGAGAGTGGCAGGGGCTGGGGAAAAACTGTTTTTT. The whole variable domain, remainder taken from reference TRBV30 and TRBJ1-4, is SQTIHQWPATLVQPVGSPLSLECTVEGTSNPNLYWYRQAAGRGLQLLFYSVGIGQISSEVPQNLSASRPQDRQFILSSKKLLLSDSGFYLCAWRVAGAGEKLFFGSGTQLSVL.

Here the CDR3 reads CASSWSQGNTEAFF. The CDR3 DNA sequence: TGTGCCAGCAGCTGGTCACAGGGAAACACTGAAGCTTTCTTT. The chain uses TRBV27 and TRBJ1-1, with D tentatively TRBD1 (6 bases). Germline V gene data show CDR1 as MNHEY and CDR2 as SMNVEV (reference sequence). The CDR3 runs 14 residues. V lost 6 bases and J lost 2, with 13 bases in between.